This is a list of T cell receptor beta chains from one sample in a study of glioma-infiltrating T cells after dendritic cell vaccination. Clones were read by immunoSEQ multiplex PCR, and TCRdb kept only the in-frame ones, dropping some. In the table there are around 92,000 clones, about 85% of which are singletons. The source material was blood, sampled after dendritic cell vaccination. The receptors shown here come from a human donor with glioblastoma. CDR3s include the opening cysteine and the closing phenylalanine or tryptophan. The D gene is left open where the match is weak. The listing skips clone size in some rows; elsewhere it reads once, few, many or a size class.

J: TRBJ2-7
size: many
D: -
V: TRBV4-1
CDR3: CASSQGLAGLPNEQYF
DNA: TGCGCCAGCAGCCAAGGGTTGGCAGGGCTTCCCAACGAGCAGTACTTC

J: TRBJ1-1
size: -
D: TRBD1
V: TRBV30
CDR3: CAWTLQGYTEAFF
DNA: TGTGCCTGGACCTTACAGGGGTACACTGAAGCTTTCTTT

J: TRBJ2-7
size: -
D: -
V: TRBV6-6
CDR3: CASSATTVLRSYEQYF
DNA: TGTGCCAGCAGTGCAACGACAGTCTTGCGGTCCTACGAGCAGTACTTC

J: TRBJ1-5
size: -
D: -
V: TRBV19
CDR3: CASSIRTGTQMGNQPQHF
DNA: TGTGCCAGTAGTATCCGGACTGGCACTCAGATGGGCAATCAGCCCCAGCATTTT

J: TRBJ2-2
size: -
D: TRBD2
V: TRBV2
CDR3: CASSDPWAGVNTGELFF
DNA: TGTGCCAGCAGTGACCCTTGGGCGGGGGTGAACACCGGGGAGCTGTTTTTT

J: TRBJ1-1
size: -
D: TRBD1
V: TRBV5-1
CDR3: CASSQETGQGSEAFF
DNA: TGCGCCAGCAGCCAAGAGACAGGGCAGGGTTCTGAAGCTTTCTTT

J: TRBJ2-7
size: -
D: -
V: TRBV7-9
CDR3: CATLDNSYEQYF
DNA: TGTGCCACCTTAGACAACTCCTACGAGCAGTACTTC

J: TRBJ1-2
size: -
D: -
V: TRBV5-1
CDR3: CASTAGNYGYTF
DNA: TGCGCCAGCACCGCAGGGAACTATGGCTACACCTTC

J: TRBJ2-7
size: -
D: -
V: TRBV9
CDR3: CASSVEAGYVYEQYF
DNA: TGTGCCAGCAGCGTAGAGGCAGGGTATGTCTACGAGCAGTACTTC

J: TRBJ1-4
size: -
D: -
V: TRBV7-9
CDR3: CASGYRAGEKLFF
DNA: TGTGCCAGCGGATACAGGGCCGGTGAAAAACTGTTTTTT

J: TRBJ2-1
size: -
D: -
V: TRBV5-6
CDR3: CASSWQGYEQFF
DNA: TGTGCCAGCAGCTGGCAGGGCTATGAGCAGTTCTTC

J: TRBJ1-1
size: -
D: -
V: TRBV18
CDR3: CASSPHRQDEAFF
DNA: TGTGCCAGCTCACCGCATCGACAGGATGAAGCTTTCTTT

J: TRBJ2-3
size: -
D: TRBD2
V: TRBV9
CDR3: CASSVAGGASTDTQYF
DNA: TGTGCCAGCAGCGTAGCCGGGGGGGCTAGCACAGATACGCAGTATTTT

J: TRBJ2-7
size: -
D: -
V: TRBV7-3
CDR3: CASSSSGLAEQYF
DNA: TGTGCCAGCAGCTCCTCTGGACTTGCCGAGCAGTACTTC

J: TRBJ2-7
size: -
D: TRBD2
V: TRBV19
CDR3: CASSPQTSGGRYEQYF
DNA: TGTGCCAGTAGTCCCCAAACCAGCGGGGGACGCTACGAGCAGTACTTC

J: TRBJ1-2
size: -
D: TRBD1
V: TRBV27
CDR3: CASSLSGDRGLYGYTF
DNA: TGTGCCAGCAGTTTATCGGGAGACAGGGGGCTCTATGGCTACACCTTC

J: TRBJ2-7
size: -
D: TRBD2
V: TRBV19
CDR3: CASSIVSSGNYEQYF
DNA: TGTGCCAGTAGTATAGTATCTAGCGGGAACTACGAGCAGTACTTC

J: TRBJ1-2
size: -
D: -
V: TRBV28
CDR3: CASSPGGGRDYGYTF
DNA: TGTGCCAGCAGTCCTGGGGGGGGGCGAGATTATGGCTACACCTTC

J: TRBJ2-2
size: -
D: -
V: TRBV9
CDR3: CASTPFANTGELFF
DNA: TGTGCCAGCACTCCGTTCGCGAACACCGGGGAGCTGTTTTTT

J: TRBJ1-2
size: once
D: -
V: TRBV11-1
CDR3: CASSLSSGGGYTF
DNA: TGTGCCAGCAGCCTTTCCTCGGGCGGGGGCTACACCTTC

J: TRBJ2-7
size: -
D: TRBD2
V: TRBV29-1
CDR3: CSPSREGLIYGLSEQYF
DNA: TGCAGCCCCTCGCGGGAGGGTCTGATCTATGGATTGAGCGAGCAGTACTTC

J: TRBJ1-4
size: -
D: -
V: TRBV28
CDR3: CASRLGGATNEKLFF
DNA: TGTGCCAGCAGGCTGGGGGGTGCAACTAATGAAAAACTGTTTTTT

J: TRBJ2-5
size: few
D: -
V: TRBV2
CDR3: CASSYVEETQYF
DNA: TGTGCCAGCAGCTACGTAGAGGAGACCCAGTACTTC

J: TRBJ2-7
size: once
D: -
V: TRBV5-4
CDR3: CASSMQASYEQYF
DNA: TGTGCCAGCAGCATGCAGGCCTCCTACGAGCAGTACTTC

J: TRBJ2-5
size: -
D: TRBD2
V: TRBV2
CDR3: CASRGGAETQYF
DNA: TGTGCCAGCCGGGGGGGAGCGGAGACCCAGTACTTC

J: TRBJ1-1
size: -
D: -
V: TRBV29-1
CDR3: CSAVGGRTEAFF
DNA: TGCAGCGCTGTCGGGGGGAGGACTGAAGCTTTCTTT

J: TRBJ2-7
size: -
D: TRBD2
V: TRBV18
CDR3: CASSPTGLGVYEQYF
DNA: TGTGCCAGCTCACCAACCGGACTAGGGGTCTACGAGCAGTACTTC

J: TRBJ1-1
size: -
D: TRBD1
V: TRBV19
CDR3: CASSIGQGITEAFF
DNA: TGTGCCAGTAGTATAGGACAGGGGATCACTGAAGCTTTCTTT

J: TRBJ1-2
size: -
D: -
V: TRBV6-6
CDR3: CASSYPVAYYGYTF
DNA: TGTGCCAGCAGTTACCCGGTTGCGTACTATGGCTACACCTTC

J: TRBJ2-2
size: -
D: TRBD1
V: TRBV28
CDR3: CASSAPGTGKAGELFF
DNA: TGTGCCAGCAGTGCACCCGGGACAGGGAAGGCCGGGGAGCTGTTTTTT

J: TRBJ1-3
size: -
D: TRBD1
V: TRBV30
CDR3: CAWRDGTGNRNTIYF
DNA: TGTGCCTGGAGGGATGGGACAGGAAATCGAAACACCATATATTTT

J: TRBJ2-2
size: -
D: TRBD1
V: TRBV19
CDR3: CASNRGRNTGELFF
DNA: TGTGCCAGTAATAGGGGGCGGAACACCGGGGAGCTGTTTTTT

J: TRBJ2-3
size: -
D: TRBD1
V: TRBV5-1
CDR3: CASSPGHQTGRVPSTQYF
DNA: TGCGCCAGCAGCCCGGGCCACCAGACAGGGAGAGTTCCGAGTACGCAGTATTTT

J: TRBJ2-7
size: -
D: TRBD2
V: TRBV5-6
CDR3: CASSLRLAGVPYEQYF
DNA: TGTGCCAGCAGCTTGAGGTTAGCGGGAGTACCCTACGAGCAGTACTTC

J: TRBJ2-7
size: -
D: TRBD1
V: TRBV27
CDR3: CASSLVGTALTYEQYF
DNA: TGTGCCAGCAGTTTAGTGGGGACAGCATTGACCTACGAGCAGTACTTC

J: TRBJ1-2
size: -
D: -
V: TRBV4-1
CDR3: CASSQEVTANYGYTF
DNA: TGCGCCAGCAGCCAAGAGGTGACAGCTAACTATGGCTACACCTTC

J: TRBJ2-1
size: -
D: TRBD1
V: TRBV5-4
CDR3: CASSDRGAGTIEQFF
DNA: TGTGCCAGCAGCGACAGGGGCGCTGGAACAATTGAGCAGTTCTTC

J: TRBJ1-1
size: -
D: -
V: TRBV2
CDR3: CASSELRVREYATEAFF
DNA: TGTGCCAGCAGTGAACTTCGGGTTCGGGAATATGCCACTGAAGCTTTCTTT

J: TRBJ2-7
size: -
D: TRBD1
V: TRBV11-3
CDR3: CASSSRDRAYEQYF
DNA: TGTGCCAGCAGCTCCCGGGACAGGGCCTACGAGCAGTACTTC

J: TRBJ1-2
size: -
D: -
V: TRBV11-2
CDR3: CASSFVQDHGYTF
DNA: TGTGCCAGCAGCTTTGTACAGGATCATGGCTACACCTTC

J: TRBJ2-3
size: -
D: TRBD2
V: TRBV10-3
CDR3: CAIKEREMTDTQYF
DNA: TGTGCCATCAAAGAGCGGGAGATGACAGATACGCAGTATTTT

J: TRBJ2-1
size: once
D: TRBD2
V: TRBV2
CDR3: CASSLIAGGPGEQFF
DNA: TGTGCCAGCAGTCTGATAGCGGGGGGGCCTGGGGAGCAGTTCTTC

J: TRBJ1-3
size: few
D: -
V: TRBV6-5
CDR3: CASSYSNRASGNTIYF
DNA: TGTGCCAGCAGTTACTCGAACAGAGCCAGTGGAAACACCATATATTTT

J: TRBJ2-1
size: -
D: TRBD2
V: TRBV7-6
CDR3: CASNSTSGRLGRYNEQFF
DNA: TGTGCCAGCAACTCGACTAGCGGGAGATTAGGCCGTTACAATGAGCAGTTCTTC

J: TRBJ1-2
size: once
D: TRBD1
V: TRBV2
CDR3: CASTIGTGGQGYTF
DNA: TGTGCCAGCACTATCGGGACAGGGGGTCAGGGCTACACCTTC

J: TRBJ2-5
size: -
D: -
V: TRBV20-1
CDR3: CSAKSLETQYF
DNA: TGCAGTGCTAAATCACTAGAGACCCAGTACTTC

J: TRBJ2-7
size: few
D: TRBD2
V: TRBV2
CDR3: CASFGRGRAKDEQYF
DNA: TGTGCCAGCTTCGGTCGCGGGAGGGCTAAGGACGAGCAGTACTTC

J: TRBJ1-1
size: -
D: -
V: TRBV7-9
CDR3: CASSLAEQGNTEAFF
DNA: TGTGCCAGCAGCTTAGCTGAACAGGGGAACACTGAAGCTTTCTTT

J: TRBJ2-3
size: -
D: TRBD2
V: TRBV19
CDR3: CATKKGREGLADTQYF
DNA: TGTGCCACCAAAAAAGGGCGGGAGGGCCTTGCAGATACGCAGTATTTT

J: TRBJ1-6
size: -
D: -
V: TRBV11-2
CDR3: CASTSNSYNSPLHF
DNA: TGTGCCAGCACCTCTAACAGCTATAATTCACCCCTCCACTTT

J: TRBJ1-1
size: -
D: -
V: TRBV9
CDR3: CASSVDGSGRMTEAFF
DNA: TGTGCCAGCAGCGTAGACGGGTCGGGGAGAATGACTGAAGCTTTCTTT

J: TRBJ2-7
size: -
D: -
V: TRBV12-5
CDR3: CASGLVSSGYEQYF
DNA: TGTGCTAGTGGTTTGGTTAGTTCGGGGTACGAGCAGTACTTC

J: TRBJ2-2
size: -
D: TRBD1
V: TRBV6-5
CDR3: CASSLRQGFTGELFF
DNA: TGTGCCAGCAGCCTCAGACAGGGGTTTACCGGGGAGCTGTTTTTT